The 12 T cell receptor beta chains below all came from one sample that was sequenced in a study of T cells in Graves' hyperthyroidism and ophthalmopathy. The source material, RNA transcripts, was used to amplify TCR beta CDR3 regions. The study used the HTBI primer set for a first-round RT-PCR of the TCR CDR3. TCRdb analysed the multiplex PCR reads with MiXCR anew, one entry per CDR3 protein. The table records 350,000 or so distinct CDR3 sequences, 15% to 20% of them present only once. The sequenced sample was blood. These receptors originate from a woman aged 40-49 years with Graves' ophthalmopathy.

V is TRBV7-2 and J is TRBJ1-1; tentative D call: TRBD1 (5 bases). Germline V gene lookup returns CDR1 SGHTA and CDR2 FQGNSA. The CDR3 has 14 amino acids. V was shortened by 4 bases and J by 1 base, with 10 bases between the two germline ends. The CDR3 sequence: CASSSGLQNTEAFF. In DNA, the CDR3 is TGTGCCAGCAGCTCGGGACTGCAGAACACTGAAGCTTTCTTT.

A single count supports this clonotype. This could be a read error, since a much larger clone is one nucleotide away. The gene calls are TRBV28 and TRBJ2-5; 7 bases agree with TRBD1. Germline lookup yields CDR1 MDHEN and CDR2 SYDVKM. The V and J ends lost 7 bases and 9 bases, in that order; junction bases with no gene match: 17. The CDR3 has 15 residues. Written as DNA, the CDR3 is TGTGCCAGCAATTTCTATTCAGGGGGATCCAGGGCCCAGTACTTC. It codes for CASNFYSGGSRAQYF.

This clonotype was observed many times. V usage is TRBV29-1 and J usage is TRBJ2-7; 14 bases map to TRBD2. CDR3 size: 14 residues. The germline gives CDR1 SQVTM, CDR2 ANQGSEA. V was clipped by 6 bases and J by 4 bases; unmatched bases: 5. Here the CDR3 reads CSVRTSGRRYEQYF. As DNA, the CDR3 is TGCAGCGTGAGGACTAGCGGGAGGAGGTACGAGCAGTACTTC.

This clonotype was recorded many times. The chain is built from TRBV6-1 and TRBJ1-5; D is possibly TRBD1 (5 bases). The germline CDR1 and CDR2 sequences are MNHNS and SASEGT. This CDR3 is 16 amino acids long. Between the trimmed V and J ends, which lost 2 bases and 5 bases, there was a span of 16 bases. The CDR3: CASSELGGTHHQPQHF. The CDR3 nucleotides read TGTGCCAGCAGTGAATTGGGGGGAACCCATCATCAGCCCCAGCATTTT.

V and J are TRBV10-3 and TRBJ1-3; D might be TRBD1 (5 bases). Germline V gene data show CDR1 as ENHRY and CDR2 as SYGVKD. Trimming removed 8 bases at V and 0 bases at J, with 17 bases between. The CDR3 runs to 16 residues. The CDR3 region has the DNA TGTGCCATCCGGGCCCACAGGAAAAGCTCTGGAAACACCATATATTTT. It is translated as CAIRAHRKSSGNTIYF.

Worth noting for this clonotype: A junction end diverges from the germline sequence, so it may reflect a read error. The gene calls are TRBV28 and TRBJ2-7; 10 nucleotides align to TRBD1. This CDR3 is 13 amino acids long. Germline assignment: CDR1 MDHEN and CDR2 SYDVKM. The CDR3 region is CASSLSFGTGVHF. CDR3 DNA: TGTGCCAGCAGTTTATCGTTCGGGACAGGGGTACACTTC.

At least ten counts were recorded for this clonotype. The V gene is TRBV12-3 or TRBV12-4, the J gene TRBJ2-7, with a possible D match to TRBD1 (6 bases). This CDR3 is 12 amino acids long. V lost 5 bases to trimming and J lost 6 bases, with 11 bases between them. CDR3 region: CASSQQGFEQYF. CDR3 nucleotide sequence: TGTGCCAGCAGTCAACAGGGTTTCGAGCAGTACTTC.

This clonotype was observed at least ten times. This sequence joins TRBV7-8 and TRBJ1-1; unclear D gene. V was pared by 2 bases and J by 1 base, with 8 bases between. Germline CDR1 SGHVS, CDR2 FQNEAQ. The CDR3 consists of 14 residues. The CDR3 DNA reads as TGTGCCAGCAGCTTAAGTACCGGGAACACTGAAGCTTTCTTT. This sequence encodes CASSLSTGNTEAFF.

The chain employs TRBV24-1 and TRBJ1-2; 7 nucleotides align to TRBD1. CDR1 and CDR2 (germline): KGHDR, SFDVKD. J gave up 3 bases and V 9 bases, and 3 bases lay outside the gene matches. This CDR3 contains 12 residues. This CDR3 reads CATDREYYGYTF. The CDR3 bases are TGTGCCACCGACAGGGAATACTATGGCTACACCTTC.

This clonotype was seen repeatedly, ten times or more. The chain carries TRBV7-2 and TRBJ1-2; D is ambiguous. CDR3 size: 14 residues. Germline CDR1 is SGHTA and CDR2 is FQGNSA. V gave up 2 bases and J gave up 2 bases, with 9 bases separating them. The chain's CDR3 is CASSLMFRNYGYTF. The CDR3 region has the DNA TGTGCCAGCAGCTTAATGTTCAGGAACTATGGCTACACCTTC.

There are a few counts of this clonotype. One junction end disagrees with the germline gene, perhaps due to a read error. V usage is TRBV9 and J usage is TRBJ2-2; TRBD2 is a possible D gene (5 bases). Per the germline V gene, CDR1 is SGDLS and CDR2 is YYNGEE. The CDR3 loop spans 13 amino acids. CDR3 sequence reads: CASRTGNAGELFF. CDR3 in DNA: TGTGCCAGCAGAACCGGGAACGCCGGGGAGCTGTTTTTT.

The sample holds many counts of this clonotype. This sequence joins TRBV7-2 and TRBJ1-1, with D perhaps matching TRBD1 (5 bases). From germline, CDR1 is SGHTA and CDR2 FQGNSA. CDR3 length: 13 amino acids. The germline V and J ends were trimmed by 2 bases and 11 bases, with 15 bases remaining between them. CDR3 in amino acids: CASSLQGPGVAFF. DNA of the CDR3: TGTGCCAGCAGCTTACAGGGACCGGGGGTGGCTTTCTTT.